Sequencing of this T cell receptor (beta chain) was carried out in a study of shared clonotypes between healthy human individuals. This clone was counted a few times. Measured with immunoSEQ multiplex PCR; TCRdb has only the in-frame clones, and not every one. The sample carries some 240,000 clones, about 69% recorded once. The clonotype comes from a man aged 25-45 years in good health. Sequences were obtained from memory CD4+ T cells sorted from blood. Subset meaning: CD45RA-negative fraction.

The CDR3 nucleotides read TGTGCCAGCAGCCAGTTGGGACAGGGGGTCCGAGATACGCAGTATTTT. It codes for CASSQLGQGVRDTQYF. The chain couples TRBV14 to TRBJ2-3, with TRBD1 matching over 11 bases. CDR1 SGHDN and CDR2 FVKESK come from the germline V gene. This CDR3 is 16 amino acids long. V trimming: 3 bases; J trimming: 5 bases; junction bases outside the gene matches: 7.